This T cell receptor (beta chain) was identified during a study of cytomegalovirus exposure and HLA in healthy donors. Regarding the study as a whole: Analyses of presence and absence presupposed an approximately uniform sequencing depth across donors. Available immune exposure information was restricted to CMV serostatus only.

In the case of this clone: Its antigen is as yet unknown.

CDR3 length: 15 amino acids. The V end was cut by 3 bases, the J end by 2 bases, with 13 bases between. CDR1 is SEHNR, CDR2 FQNEAQ, per germline (reference sequence). It was with 60 Vbeta and 13 Jbeta primers that the PCR ran. Method: immunoSEQ multiplex PCR; TCRdb's copy keeps in-frame clones and lacks some. The profile shows 65,000 to 75,000 clones, around 63% of them singletons. The donors comprised healthy bone marrow donors. At sampling all donors were nominally healthy, likely with unrecorded immune exposures. The specimen sequenced was PBMCs. The chain recombines TRBV7-9 with TRBJ1-2; D is uncertain. This sequence was found in a woman aged 25 to 45 in good health and CMV-seronegative. CDR3 loop: CASSLTARENYGYTF. In DNA form, the CDR3 reads TGTGCCAGCAGCTTGACGGCCCGGGAAAACTATGGCTACACCTTC.